Here is one TCR beta chain with its context. Its target is not known. V lost 5 bases to trimming and J lost 9 bases, with 20 bases between them. Germline values: CDR1 SGHAT, CDR2 FQNNGV. The CDR3 has 15 residues. This sample is part of a study of CD8+CD57+ T cells in acquired aplastic anemia. In the study overall: 3.2 ug was the average amount of DNA from sorted CD4+ and CD8+ cells. Average CD4+ read depth in healthy donors was 9.5 million to 13 million reads. General study findings and limits: No significant patient-versus-control difference appeared in CD8+ Simpson's diversity. Patients and controls shared twenty-nine CD8+ CDR3 sequences.

CDR3 and TCR beta VDJ profiling relied on genomic DNA as the template. TCRdb processed the reads anew with MiXCR; each CDR3 protein has one entry. The sample holds 400,000 to 500,000 distinct CDR3 sequences, roughly 64% seen once. Sequenced material: sorted CD4+, CD8+, or CD8+CD57+ T cells (not recorded which) from PBMCs. The chain uses TRBV11-2 and TRBJ1-5, with D uncertain. The TCR comes from a human donor in good health, serving as a control. CDR3 region: CASSPGKADAGPQHF. As DNA, the CDR3 is TGTGCCAGCAGCCCCGGGAAAGCGGATGCAGGGCCCCAGCATTTT.